Each of the 17 T cell receptor beta chains below was sequenced from the same sample in a study of T-cell reconstitution after alpha-beta-depleted transplantation in children. A TCRbeta library incorporating unique molecular identifiers was prepared. TCRdb called the PCR reads again in MiXCR, with one record for every CDR3 protein. The data show a few hundred thousand distinct CDR3 sequences, over 10% seen once. The starting material was PBMCs, mostly from graft donor cells, obtained 360 days after TCRalphabeta/CD19-depleted stem cell transplant. The receptors were gathered from a male patient under 18 who had a stem cell transplant for acute myeloid leukemia, so the T cells may come from the graft donor.

This clonotype was detected a few times. An end of the junction differs from the germline gene, which may be a read error. The chain uses TRBV7-2 and TRBJ1-2; maybe TRBD1 (5 bases). The CDR3 sequence is 14 residues long. The germline CDR1 and CDR2 sequences are SGHTA and FQGNSA. CDR3 DNA sequence: TGTGCGAGCAGGGAGGTTGATCTGATCTATGGCTACACCTTC. Amino acids: CASREVDLIYGYTF.

The rearrangement uses TRBV20-1 and TRBJ2-1; 10 nucleotides match TRBD1. Trimming cost V 6 bases and J 2 bases; bases outside gene matches: 10. Germline CDR1 and CDR2: DFQATT and SNEGSKA (reference sequence). CDR3 length: 16 residues. The CDR3 region has the DNA TGCAGTGCCAGGTCAACCGGGACAGGGGCCTACAATGAGCAGTTCTTC. Encoded protein: CSARSTGTGAYNEQFF.

This clonotype was seen a few times. The V gene is TRBV10-3, the J gene TRBJ2-5, with TRBD1 identical over 8 bases. The V segment lost 4 bases and the J segment 5 bases; nucleotides outside the gene matches: 3. This CDR3 has 13 residues. Germline loops: CDR1 ENHRY, CDR2 SYGVKD. The CDR3 sequence: CAISGTGRETQYF. CDR3 sequence (DNA): TGTGCCATCAGTGGGACAGGGCGGGAGACCCAGTACTTC.

This clonotype was seen a handful of times. An end of the junction differs from the germline gene, which may be a read error. V is TRBV20-1 and J is TRBJ2-1; 10 bases are a match to TRBD1. CDR1 and CDR2 (germline): DFQATT, SNEGSKA (reference sequence). This CDR3 spans 15 amino acids. This CDR3 reads CSARDRGLTYNEQFF. Written as DNA, the CDR3 is TGCAGTGCAAGAGACAGGGGGCTCACCTACAATGAGCAGTTCTTC.

This clonotype appeared a few times. The chain joins TRBV5-4 to TRBJ2-5, with 13 bases that match TRBD2. This CDR3 spans 16 amino acids. V was clipped by 4 bases and J by 5 bases; unmatched bases: 8. Germline loops: CDR1 SGHNT, CDR2 YYREEE (reference sequence). CDR3 sequence: CASSLFWTSGSETQYF. The DNA for the CDR3 is TGTGCCAGCAGCCTCTTCTGGACTAGCGGGAGTGAGACCCAGTACTTC.

As to this clonotype: With a much larger clone just one base away, this may be a read error. The CDR3: CACSPGTWLRSSGANVLTF. The CDR3 DNA reads as TGTGCCTGCAGTCCCGGGACATGGCTGAGAAGCTCTGGGGCCAACGTCCTGACTTTC. The J gene is TRBJ2-6, the V gene TRBV2; D is perhaps TRBD1 (6 bases). CDR1 is SNHLY and CDR2 is FYNNEI in the germline V gene. The CDR3 length is 19 residues.

The chain links TRBV28 to TRBJ2-2, with D possibly matching TRBD1 (6 bases). CDR1 and CDR2 from the germline V gene are MDHEN and SYDVKM. The V and J ends lost 5 bases and 5 bases respectively, with 12 bases between them. The CDR3 covers 14 residues. CDR3: CASSPGTPTGELFF. The DNA for the CDR3 is TGTGCCAGCAGTCCCGGGACACCGACCGGGGAGCTGTTTTTT. Full variable domain (missing parts from reference TRBV28 and TRBJ2-2): DVKVTQSSRYLVKRTGEKVFLECVQDMDHENMFWYRQDPGLGLRLIYFSYDVKMKEKGDIPEGYSVSREKKERFSLILESASTNQTSMYLCASSPGTPTGELFFGEGSRLTVL.

There are a few counts of this clonotype. This sequence joins TRBV11-3 and TRBJ2-2; D is possibly TRBD1 (6 bases). CDR1 is SGHNT, CDR2 YENEEA, per germline. Trimming shortened V by 1 base and J by 1 base, and 16 bases separated the two germline ends. This CDR3 comprises 18 residues. CDR3 in amino acids: CASSLVVWGQRNTGELFF. CDR3 DNA sequence: TGTGCCAGCAGCTTAGTAGTGTGGGGACAACGGAACACCGGGGAGCTGTTTTTT. Full variable domain (missing parts from reference TRBV11-3 and TRBJ2-2): EAGVVQSPRYKIIEKKQPVAFWCNPISGHNTLYWYLQNLGQGPELLIRYENEEAVDDSQLPKDRFSAERLKGVDSTLKIQPAELGDSAVYLCASSLVVWGQRNTGELFFGEGSRLTVL.

This clonotype was counted many times. The chain has TRBV28 and TRBJ2-3; D not certain. The CDR3 totals 16 residues. Germline CDR1 reads MDHEN; CDR2 reads SYDVKM. Deletions cut 0 bases from V and 3 bases from J, with 13 bases between. The DNA for the CDR3 is TGTGCCAGCAGTTTATGGGGCGGTGTACAGACAGATACGCAGTATTTT. Its protein is CASSLWGGVQTDTQYF.

In this sample, this clonotype turned up many times. The chain's CDR3 is CSVEDTYSYEQYF. As DNA, the CDR3 is TGCAGCGTTGAGGACACCTACTCCTACGAGCAGTACTTC. V gene TRBV29-1 combines with J gene TRBJ2-7; tentatively, D is TRBD1 (5 bases). The CDR3 has 13 residues. Per the germline V gene, CDR1 is SQVTM and CDR2 is ANQGSEA. Between the trimmed V and J ends, which lost 3 bases and 0 bases, there was a span of 9 bases.

This chain joins TRBV19 and TRBJ2-3; 13 nucleotides align to TRBD2. The V segment lost 6 bases and the J segment 2 bases; nucleotides outside the gene matches: 11. This CDR3 is built from 18 residues. The germline V gene has CDR1 LNHDA and CDR2 SQIVND (reference sequence). The CDR3 is CASSVPGLAGYITDTQYF. The CDR3 DNA follows: TGTGCCAGTAGCGTCCCGGGACTAGCGGGGTACATCACAGATACGCAGTATTTT. The full variable domain, in which reference TRBV19 and TRBJ2-3 provide the parts outside the CDR3, is DGGITQSPKYLFRKEGQNVTLSCEQNLNHDAMYWYRQDPGQGLRLIYYSQIVNDFQKGDIAEGYSVSREKKESFPLTVTSAQKNPTAFYLCASSVPGLAGYITDTQYFGPGTRLTVL.

This clonotype was observed a handful of times. The chain joins TRBV20-1 to TRBJ2-3, with TRBD1 matching 10 bases. CDR3 length equals 16 residues. The germline CDR1 and CDR2 sequences are DFQATT and SNEGSKA (reference sequence). The ends lost 0 bases at V and 2 bases at J; junction bases unmatched: 5. In nucleotides, the CDR3 is TGCAGTGCTAGAGACAAGGGACAGGGGTTCACAGATACGCAGTATTTT. Translated, it gives CSARDKGQGFTDTQYF.

This clonotype came up many times. This chain connects TRBV7-9 to TRBJ2-1; perhaps TRBD1 as D (5 bases). CDR1 and CDR2 from the germline V gene are SEHNR and FQNEAQ (reference sequence). This CDR3 is 15 amino acids long. Deletions cut 0 bases from V and 3 bases from J, with 9 bases between. CDR3 DNA: TGTGCCAGCAGCTTAGCAGGGGCCCTCTACAATGAGCAGTTCTTC. It is translated as CASSLAGALYNEQFF.

The chain is built from TRBV23-1 and TRBJ2-5; 8 nucleotides line up with TRBD2. TRBV23-1 is an open reading frame whose function is uncertain. V dropped 6 bases and J dropped 4; count of bases not matched to a gene: 13. This CDR3 is 16 amino acids long. Here the CDR3 reads CASRTPRVSGRETQYF. The CDR3 DNA follows: TGCGCCAGCAGAACCCCGAGGGTGAGCGGGAGAGAGACCCAGTACTTC.

The chain carries TRBV15 and TRBJ2-2, with 8 bases identical to TRBD2. This CDR3 region has 17 residues. With 0 bases clipped from V and 5 bases from J, the junction kept 8 bases outside the gene matches. Germline values: CDR1 LNHNV, CDR2 YYDKDF (reference sequence). The CDR3 coding sequence is TGTGCCACCAGCAGAGATCCACTAGCGGTACGAACCGGGGAGCTGTTTTTT. It specifies CATSRDPLAVRTGELFF.

This clonotype was found many times. The chain recombines TRBV9 with TRBJ2-7; 11 nucleotides align to TRBD2. Trimming cost V 3 bases and J 3 bases; bases outside gene matches: 17. Germline V lookup: CDR1 SGDLS, CDR2 YYNGEE. The CDR3 totals 19 residues. CDR3 in DNA: TGTGCCAGCAGCGCCAACGGGGGACAGCCGGGACTAGCGGTCTACGAGCAGTACTTC. It translates to CASSANGGQPGLAVYEQYF.

This clonotype showed up just a few times. This chain joins TRBV19 and TRBJ2-1; 7 bases are a match to TRBD2. This CDR3 region has 15 residues. Germline CDR1 is LNHDA and CDR2 is SQIVND (reference sequence). The junction had 5 bases not matched to a gene; V was cut back by 5 bases and J by 1 base. The CDR3, as DNA: TGTGCCAGTAGTGGGGGGGTGGTGTCCTACAATGAGCAGTTCTTC. Translating gives CASSGGVVSYNEQFF.